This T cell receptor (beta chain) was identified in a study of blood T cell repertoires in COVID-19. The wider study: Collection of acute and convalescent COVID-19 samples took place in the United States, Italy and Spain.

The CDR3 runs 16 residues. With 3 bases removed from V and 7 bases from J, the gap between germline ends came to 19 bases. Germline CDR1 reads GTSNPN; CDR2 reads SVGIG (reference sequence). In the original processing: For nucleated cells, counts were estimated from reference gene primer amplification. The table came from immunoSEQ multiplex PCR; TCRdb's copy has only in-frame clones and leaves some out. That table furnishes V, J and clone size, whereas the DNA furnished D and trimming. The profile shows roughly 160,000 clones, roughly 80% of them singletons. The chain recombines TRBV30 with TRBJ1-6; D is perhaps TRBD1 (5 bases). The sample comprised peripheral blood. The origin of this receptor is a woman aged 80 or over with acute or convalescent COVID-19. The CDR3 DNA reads TGTGCCTGGAGCGCCCCCGGGACTTACCCGAATTCACCCCTCCACTTT. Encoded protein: CAWSAPGTYPNSPLHF. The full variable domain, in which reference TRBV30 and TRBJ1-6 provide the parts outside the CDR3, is SQTIHQWPATLVQPVGSPLSLECTVEGTSNPNLYWYRQAAGRGLQLLFYSVGIGQISSEVPQNLSASRPQDRQFILSSKKLLLSDSGFYLCAWSAPGTYPNSPLHFGNGTRLTVT.